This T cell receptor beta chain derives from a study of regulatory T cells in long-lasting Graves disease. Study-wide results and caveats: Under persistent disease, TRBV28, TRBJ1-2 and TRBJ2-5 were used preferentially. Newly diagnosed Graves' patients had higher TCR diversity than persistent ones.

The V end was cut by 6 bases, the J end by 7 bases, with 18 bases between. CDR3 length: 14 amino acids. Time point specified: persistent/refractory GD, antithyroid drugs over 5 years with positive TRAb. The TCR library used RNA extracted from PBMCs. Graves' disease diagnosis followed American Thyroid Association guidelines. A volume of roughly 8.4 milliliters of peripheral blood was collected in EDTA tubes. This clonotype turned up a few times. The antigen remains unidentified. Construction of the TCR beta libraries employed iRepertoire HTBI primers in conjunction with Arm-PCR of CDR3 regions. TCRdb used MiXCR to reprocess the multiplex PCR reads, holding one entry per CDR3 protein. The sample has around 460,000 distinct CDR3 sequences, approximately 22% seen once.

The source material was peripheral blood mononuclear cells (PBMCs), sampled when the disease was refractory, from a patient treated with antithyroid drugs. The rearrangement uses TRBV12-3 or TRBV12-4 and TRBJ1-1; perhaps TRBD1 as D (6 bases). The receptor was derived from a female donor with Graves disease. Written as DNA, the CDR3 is TGTGCCAGCAGCTACTACAGGGACCCTATTGAAGCTTTCTTT. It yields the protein CASSYYRDPIEAFF.